A single sample is the source of the 26 T cell receptor beta chains below, sequenced in a study of T-cell memory formation after mild COVID-19. In TCRdb, the 5' RACE reads were re-called with MiXCR into one record per CDR3 protein. Altogether fewer than 350,000 distinct CDR3 sequences are present, roughly 8.2% being singletons, with the ten largest covering approximately 23%. Sequences were obtained from PBMCs or a T cell subset sorted from them (not recorded which). These receptors all stem from a man aged 18 to 29 who had mild COVID-19 (a few samples of this study predate the infection). Cell type and time point are not known.

The rearrangement joins TRBV5-1 to TRBJ2-7, with D possibly called TRBD1 or TRBD2 (5 bases each). V lost 4 bases and J 5 bases, leaving 16 bases between the germline ends. Germline lookup yields CDR1 SGHRS and CDR2 YFSETQ. The CDR3 has 14 residues. In nucleotides, the CDR3 is TGCGCCAGCAGCCAGTCGTGGGGGTCTAACGAGCAGTACTTC. Its translation is CASSQSWGSNEQYF.

In its sample, this clonotype was seen a few times. V usage is TRBV7-9 and J usage is TRBJ2-1; D is ambiguous. The CDR3 loop spans 13 amino acids. Trimming cost V 6 bases and J 4 bases, with 10 bases left between them. The germline CDR1 and CDR2 sequences are SEHNR and FQNEAQ (reference sequence). CDR3 in amino acids: CASSPTNYNEQFF. The CDR3 nucleotides read TGTGCCAGCAGTCCTACTAATTACAATGAGCAGTTCTTC.

The V gene is TRBV20-1, the J gene TRBJ1-2; D ambiguous. Per germline, CDR1 DFQATT and CDR2 SNEGSKA (reference sequence). CDR3 length: 11 amino acids. The V gene lost 7 bases and the J gene lost 4 bases, with 10 bases spanning the gap. The chain's CDR3 is CSVKEFYGYTF. CDR3 DNA sequence: TGCAGTGTCAAGGAGTTCTATGGCTACACCTTC.

This clonotype was seen only a few times. This sequence joins TRBV12-3 or TRBV12-4 and TRBJ2-3; weak D call: TRBD2 (7 bases). V was shortened by 7 bases and J by 3 bases, with 17 bases between the two germline ends. CDR3 size: 15 residues. The CDR3 here is CASIWGGARTDTQYF. The CDR3 DNA reads as TGTGCCAGCATCTGGGGGGGGGCGAGGACAGATACGCAGTATTTT.

This clonotype was seen repeatedly, ten times or more. As DNA, the CDR3 is TGTGCCAGCAGTTTGTTGCTCGCTAGCACAGATACGCAGTATTTT. This translates into CASSLLLASTDTQYF. The J gene is TRBJ2-3, the V gene TRBV12-3 or TRBV12-4; D not certain. V was pared by 3 bases and J by 0 bases, with 10 bases between. This CDR3 has 15 residues.

This clonotype has only a few counts. V and J are TRBV20-1 and TRBJ2-3, with unresolved D. The germline V gene encodes CDR1 DFQATT and CDR2 SNEGSKA (reference sequence). CDR3 size: 8 residues. The CDR3 DNA reads as TGCAGCTCTTTCACGCAGTATTTT. This sequence encodes CSSFTQYF.

V is TRBV7-9 and J is TRBJ2-3; D uncertain. Germline V lookup: CDR1 SEHNR, CDR2 FQNEAQ (reference sequence). The V and J ends lost 5 bases and 2 bases respectively, with 8 bases between them. The CDR3 totals 13 residues. Here the CDR3 reads CASSAYNTDTQYF. Here the CDR3 DNA reads TGTGCCAGCAGCGCCTACAACACAGATACGCAGTATTTT.

This clonotype was observed a few times. One end of the junction is discordant with germline, which a read error may explain. The rearrangement links TRBV7-3 to TRBJ2-5, with 13 bases that match TRBD2. The CDR3 covers 15 residues. The germline V gene has CDR1 SGHTA and CDR2 FQGTGA. CDR3 nucleotides: TGTGCCGGCAGCCGGACTAGCGGGGGCTTGGAGACCCAGTACTTC. The encoded protein is CAGSRTSGGLETQYF.

The chain recombines TRBV5-1 with TRBJ2-1, with TRBD1 identical over 8 bases. The V and J ends lost 3 bases and 5 bases, in that order; junction bases with no gene match: 1. The germline gives CDR1 SGHRS, CDR2 YFSETQ. The CDR3 contains 13 residues. The CDR3 reads CASSWTGHNEQFF. The DNA for the CDR3 is TGCGCCAGCAGCTGGACAGGGCACAATGAGCAGTTCTTC.

This clonotype was found a few times. This chain joins TRBV5-5 and TRBJ2-3; 12 nucleotides align to TRBD2. CDR1 SGHKS and CDR2 YYEKEE come from the germline V gene (reference sequence). CDR3 length: 16 amino acids. Trimming removed 4 bases from V and 2 bases from J; junction bases left unmatched: 5. This CDR3 reads CASSLGTSGHTDTQYF. In DNA form, the CDR3 reads TGTGCCAGCAGCCTGGGGACTAGCGGGCACACAGATACGCAGTATTTT.

Only a few counts were recorded for this clonotype. The rearrangement joins TRBV7-9 to TRBJ2-4; weak D call: TRBD2 (5 bases). V was pared by 3 bases and J by 2 bases, with 11 bases between. CDR3 length: 15 amino acids. Germline V gene lookup returns CDR1 SEHNR and CDR2 FQNEAQ (reference sequence). The CDR3 coding sequence is TGTGCCAGCAGCTTGGGTTCGGGAACCAAAAACATTCAGTACTTC. This encodes CASSLGSGTKNIQYF.

This rearrangement joins TRBV5-1 to TRBJ1-6, with a tentative D call TRBD1 (5 bases). V was pared by 3 bases and J by 8 bases, with 15 bases between. The CDR3 covers 15 residues. From germline, CDR1 is SGHRS and CDR2 YFSETQ. The CDR3 DNA is TGCGCCAGCAGCTCGACCGTAGGGGTAGATTCACCCCTCCACTTT. Translation: CASSSTVGVDSPLHF.

This clonotype was detected only a few times. V usage is TRBV20-1 and J usage is TRBJ2-2, with unresolved D. V was clipped by 0 bases and J by 1 base, with 9 bases between them. Germline assignment: CDR1 DFQATT and CDR2 SNEGSKA (reference sequence). The CDR3 is 15 residues long. The CDR3 coding sequence is TGCAGTGCTAGAGATCCGGGTGAGAACACCGGGGAGCTGTTTTTT. As protein: CSARDPGENTGELFF.

The chain carries TRBV3-1 and TRBJ2-7, with a weak D call TRBD1 (6 bases). Germline V gene lookup returns CDR1 LGHDT and CDR2 YNNKEL (reference sequence). The CDR3 is 15 amino acids. Trimming took off 0 bases at V and 4 bases at J, with 13 bases between the two ends. The CDR3 DNA reads TGTGCCAGCAGCCAAGATAGGAACAGGGCGTACGAGCAGTACTTC. Residues: CASSQDRNRAYEQYF.

This clonotype turned up a few times. The genes are TRBV13 and TRBJ2-6, with 12 bases fitting TRBD1. Germline V gene data show CDR1 as PRHDT and CDR2 as FYEKMQ (reference sequence). The J segment lost 2 bases and the V segment lost 8 bases, leaving 7 bases of the junction unmatched. CDR3 length: 17 amino acids. The CDR3 DNA sequence: TGTGCCAGCCTCCCCGGGACAGGGGGCCCTGGGGCCAACGTCCTGACTTTC. This translates into CASLPGTGGPGANVLTF.

This clonotype was detected ten times or more. A read error may account for a junction end that differs from germline. The chain is built from TRBV7-9 and TRBJ2-5; perhaps TRBD2 as D (6 bases). The CDR3 covers 13 residues. Germline-derived CDR1 and CDR2 are SEHNR and FQNEAQ (reference sequence). The CDR3 nucleotides are TGTGCCAGCGGACTACCGACCCAAGTGACCCAGTACTTC. Protein: CASGLPTQVTQYF.

This clonotype was recorded at least ten times. The rearrangement links TRBV12-3 or TRBV12-4 to TRBJ2-2; no definite D call. Trimming stripped 6 bases from V and 2 bases from J, with 19 bases between. This CDR3 has 17 amino acids. This CDR3 is CASRADRADPNTGELFF. The CDR3 DNA follows: TGTGCCAGCAGGGCCGACCGGGCGGACCCTAACACCGGGGAGCTGTTTTTT.

This sequence joins TRBV28 and TRBJ1-5; 8 nucleotides agree with TRBD1. From germline, CDR1 is MDHEN and CDR2 SYDVKM. This CDR3 contains 14 residues. Losses at the gene ends were 10 bases for V and 5 bases for J; bases not matched to a gene: 10. CDR3 sequence: CAIDRGGSHQPQHF. The CDR3, as DNA: TGTGCCATCGACAGGGGCGGTTCACATCAGCCCCAGCATTTT.

This rearrangement joins TRBV7-2 to TRBJ1-6; the D is unclear. The CDR3 contains 14 residues. The V gene's germline CDR1 is SGHTA and CDR2 FQGNSA. Trimming cost V 3 bases and J 4 bases, with 7 bases left between them. CDR3 in amino acids: CASSFSVYNSPLHF. The CDR3 nucleotides are TGTGCCAGCAGCTTTTCCGTTTATAATTCACCCCTCCACTTT. Looking up the rest from reference TRBV7-2 and TRBJ1-6 gives the full variable domain: GAGVSQSPSNKVTEKGKDVELRCDPISGHTALYWYRQSLGQGLEFLIYFQGNSAPDKSGLPSDRFSAERTGGSVSTLTIQRTQQEDSAVYLCASSFSVYNSPLHFGNGTRLTVT.

There are many counts of this clonotype. The V gene is TRBV24-1, the J gene TRBJ2-7, with D tentatively TRBD1 or TRBD2 (5 bases each). Trimming removed 3 bases from V and 3 bases from J, with 17 bases in between. Germline-derived CDR1 and CDR2 are KGHDR and SFDVKD. There are 16 residues in the CDR3. The CDR3 sequence: CATSDGLSGRNYEQYF. CDR3 bases: TGTGCCACCAGTGATGGTCTTTCAGGGAGAAACTACGAGCAGTACTTC.

This clonotype was counted ten times or more. V is TRBV7-2 and J is TRBJ1-5; D remains unclear. The CDR3 consists of 12 residues. Germline V lookup: CDR1 SGHTA, CDR2 FQGNSA. V was clipped by 5 bases and J by 6 bases, with 8 bases between them. Here the CDR3 DNA reads TGTGCCAGCAGCGCCCTTGGTCAGCCCCAGCATTTT. Translating gives CASSALGQPQHF.

This clonotype has more than one count but fewer than ten. V usage is TRBV7-2 and J usage is TRBJ2-7; D is perhaps TRBD1 (5 bases). Trimming left V 1 base short and J 1 base short, with 11 bases between. Looked up from germline, CDR1 is SGHTA and CDR2 is FQGNSA. The CDR3 sequence is 15 residues long. The CDR3, as DNA: TGTGCCAGCAGCTTAGTTGGGGCCACATCCTACGAGCAGTACTTC. It encodes CASSLVGATSYEQYF.

This clonotype showed up many times. The rearrangement links TRBV18 to TRBJ1-4, with 7 nucleotides matching TRBD1. Germline V gives CDR1 KGHSH, CDR2 LQKENI. With V trimmed by 1 base and J by 4 bases, 6 bases remained unmatched. This CDR3 region has 16 residues. CDR3 in amino acids: CASSPLADRRNEKLFF. CDR3 nucleotides: TGTGCCAGCTCACCACTGGCGGACAGGCGTAATGAAAAACTGTTTTTT. Together with reference TRBV18 and TRBJ1-4, the CDR3 gives the full variable domain: NAGVMQNPRHLVRRRGQEARLRCSPMKGHSHVYWYRQLPEEGLKFMVYLQKENIIDESGMPKERFSAEFPKEGPSILRIQQVVRGDSAAYFCASSPLADRRNEKLFFGSGTQLSVL.

The CDR3 coding sequence is TGTGCCAGCAGCTCCTCGGACAGGGGCCCCTACGAGCAGTACGTC. Amino acid sequence: CASSSSDRGPYEQYV. V and J are TRBV12-3 or TRBV12-4 and TRBJ2-7, with 9 positions matching TRBD1. The ends lost 6 bases at V and 2 bases at J; junction bases unmatched: 8. This CDR3 spans 15 amino acids.

The chain uses TRBV6-2 or TRBV6-3 and TRBJ1-1; D unresolved. CDR1 is MNHEY, CDR2 SVGEGT, per germline. The CDR3 totals 14 residues. The V gene lost 8 bases and the J gene lost 8 bases, with 21 bases spanning the gap. The CDR3 region is CASSSPTQTGEAFF. DNA of the CDR3: TGTGCCAGCTCCTCCCCTACACAGACCGGAGAAGCTTTCTTT.

This clonotype was found many times. The V gene is TRBV6-5, the J gene TRBJ2-3; 8 nucleotides agree with TRBD2. CDR1 and CDR2 from the germline V gene are MNHEY and SVGAGI. With 6 bases clipped from V and 2 bases from J, the junction kept 7 bases outside the gene matches. The CDR3 has 15 residues. CDR3 loop: CASSTGTRNTDTQYF. In DNA, the CDR3 is TGTGCCAGCAGCACCGGGACTAGAAACACAGATACGCAGTATTTT.